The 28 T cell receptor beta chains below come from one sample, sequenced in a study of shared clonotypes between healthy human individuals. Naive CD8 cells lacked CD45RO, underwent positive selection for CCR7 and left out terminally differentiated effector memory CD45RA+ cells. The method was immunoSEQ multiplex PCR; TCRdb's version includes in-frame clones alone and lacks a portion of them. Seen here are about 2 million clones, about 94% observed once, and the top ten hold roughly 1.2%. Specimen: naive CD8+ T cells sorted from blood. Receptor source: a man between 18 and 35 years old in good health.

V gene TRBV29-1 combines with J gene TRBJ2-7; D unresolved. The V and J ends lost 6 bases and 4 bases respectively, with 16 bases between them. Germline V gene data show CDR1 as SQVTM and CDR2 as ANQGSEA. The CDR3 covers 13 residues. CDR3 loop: CSVQTDWGYEQYF. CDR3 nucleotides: TGCAGCGTCCAGACGGATTGGGGTTACGAGCAGTACTTC.

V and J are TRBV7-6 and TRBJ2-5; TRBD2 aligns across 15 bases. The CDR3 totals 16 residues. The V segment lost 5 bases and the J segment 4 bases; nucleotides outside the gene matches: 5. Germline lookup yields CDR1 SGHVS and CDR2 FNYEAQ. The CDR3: CASSPGLAGGLETQYF. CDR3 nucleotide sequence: TGTGCCAGCAGCCCAGGACTAGCGGGAGGGCTAGAGACCCAGTACTTC.

This chain's CDR3 is CASSSQDYEQYF. DNA for the CDR3: TGTGCCAGCAGCTCCCAGGATTACGAGCAGTACTTC. The genes are TRBV11-2 and TRBJ2-7, with no clear D. Deletions cut 4 bases from V and 4 bases from J, with 8 bases between. The CDR3 has 12 amino acids. Germline V gene data show CDR1 as SGHAT and CDR2 as FQNNGV.

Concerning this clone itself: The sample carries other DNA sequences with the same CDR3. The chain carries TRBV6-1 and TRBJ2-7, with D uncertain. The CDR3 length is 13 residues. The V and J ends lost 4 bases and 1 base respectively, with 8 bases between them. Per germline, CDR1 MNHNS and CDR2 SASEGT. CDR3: CASSVVGSYEQYF. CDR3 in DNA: TGTGCCAGCAGTGTAGTAGGGTCCTACGAGCAGTACTTC.

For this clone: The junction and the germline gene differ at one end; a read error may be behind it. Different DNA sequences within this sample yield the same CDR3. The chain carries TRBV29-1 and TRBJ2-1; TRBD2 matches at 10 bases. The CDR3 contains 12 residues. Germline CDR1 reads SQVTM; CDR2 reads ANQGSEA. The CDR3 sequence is CSVEAGGYEQFF. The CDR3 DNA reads TGCAGCGTCGAAGCGGGAGGGTATGAGCAGTTCTTC.

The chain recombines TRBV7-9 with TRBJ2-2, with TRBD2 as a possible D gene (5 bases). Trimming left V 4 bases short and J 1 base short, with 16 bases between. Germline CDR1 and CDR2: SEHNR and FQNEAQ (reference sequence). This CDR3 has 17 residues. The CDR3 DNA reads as TGTGCCAGCAGCTCCGGAGGCCCGGGCCGGAACACCGGGGAGCTGTTTTTT. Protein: CASSSGGPGRNTGELFF.

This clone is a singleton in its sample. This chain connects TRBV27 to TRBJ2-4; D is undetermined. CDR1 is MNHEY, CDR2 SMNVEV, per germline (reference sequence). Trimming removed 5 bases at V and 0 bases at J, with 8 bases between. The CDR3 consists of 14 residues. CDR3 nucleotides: TGTGCCAGCAGTCCTGATCTAGCCAAAAACATTCAGTACTTC. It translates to CASSPDLAKNIQYF.

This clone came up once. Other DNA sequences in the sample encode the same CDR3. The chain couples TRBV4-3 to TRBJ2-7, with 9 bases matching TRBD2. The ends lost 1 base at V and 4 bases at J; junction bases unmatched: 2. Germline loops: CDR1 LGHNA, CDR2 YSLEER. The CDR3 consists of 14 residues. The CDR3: CASSQGLAVYEQYF. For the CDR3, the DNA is TGCGCCAGCAGCCAAGGACTAGCGGTATACGAGCAGTACTTC.

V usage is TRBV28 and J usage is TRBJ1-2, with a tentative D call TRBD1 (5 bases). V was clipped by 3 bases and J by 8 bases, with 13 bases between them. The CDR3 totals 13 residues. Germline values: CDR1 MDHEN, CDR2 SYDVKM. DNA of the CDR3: TGTGCCAGCAGTTTTTCCGGGGCGTTGGGCTACACCTTC. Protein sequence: CASSFSGALGYTF.

This CDR3 is CAWSEGGEKLFF. CDR3 coding DNA: TGTGCCTGGAGTGAAGGAGGCGAAAAACTGTTTTTT. V gene TRBV30 combines with J gene TRBJ1-4; D uncertain. The V gene lost 1 base and the J gene lost 8 bases, with 8 bases spanning the gap. The CDR3 length is 12 residues. The V gene's germline CDR1 is GTSNPN and CDR2 SVGIG (reference sequence).

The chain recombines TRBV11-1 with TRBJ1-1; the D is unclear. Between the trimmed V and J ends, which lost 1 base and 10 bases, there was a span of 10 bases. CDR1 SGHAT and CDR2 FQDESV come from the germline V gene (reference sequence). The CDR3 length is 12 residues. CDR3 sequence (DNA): TGTGCCAGCAGCTTAGGGGAACCTCGAGCTTTCTTT. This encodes CASSLGEPRAFF.

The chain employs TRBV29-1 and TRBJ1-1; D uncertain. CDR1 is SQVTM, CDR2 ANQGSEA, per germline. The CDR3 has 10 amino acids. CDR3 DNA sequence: TGCGGTACGGGAAACACTGAAGCTTTCTTT. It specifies CGTGNTEAFF.

CDR3 protein: CASSLGQGAIEQFF. The CDR3 nucleotides are TGTGCCAGCAGCCTGGGACAGGGGGCAATTGAGCAGTTCTTC. The chain couples TRBV9 to TRBJ2-1; 12 bases line up with TRBD1. The germline V gene encodes CDR1 SGDLS and CDR2 YYNGEE. The CDR3 runs to 14 residues. Trimming took 4 bases from V and 9 from J; bases not matched to a gene: 5.

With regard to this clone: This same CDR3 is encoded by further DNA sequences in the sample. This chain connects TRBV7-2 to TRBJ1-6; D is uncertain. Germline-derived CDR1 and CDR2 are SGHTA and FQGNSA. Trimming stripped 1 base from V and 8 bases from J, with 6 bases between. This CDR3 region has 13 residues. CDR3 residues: CASSLVTDSPLHF. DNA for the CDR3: TGTGCCAGCAGCTTAGTAACGGATTCACCCCTCCACTTT.

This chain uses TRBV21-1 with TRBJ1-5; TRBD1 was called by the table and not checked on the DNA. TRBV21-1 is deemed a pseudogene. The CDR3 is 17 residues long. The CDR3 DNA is TGTGCCAGCAGCAAAGACAACAGTTTCTATAGCAATCAGCCCCAGCATTTT. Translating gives CASSKDNSFYSNQPQHF.

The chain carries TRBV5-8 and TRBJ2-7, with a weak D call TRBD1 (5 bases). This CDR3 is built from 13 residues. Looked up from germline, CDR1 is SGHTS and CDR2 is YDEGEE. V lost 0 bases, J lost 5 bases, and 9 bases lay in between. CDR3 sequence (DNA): TGTGCCAGCAGCTTGGGTCTAGGGGACGAGCAGTACTTC. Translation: CASSLGLGDEQYF.

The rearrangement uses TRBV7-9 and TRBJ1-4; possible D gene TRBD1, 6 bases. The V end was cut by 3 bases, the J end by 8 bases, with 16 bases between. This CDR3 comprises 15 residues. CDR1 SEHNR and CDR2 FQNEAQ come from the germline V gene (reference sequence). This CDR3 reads CASSLVGGLREKLFF. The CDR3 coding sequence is TGTGCCAGCAGCTTGGTCGGGGGCTTAAGGGAAAAACTGTTTTTT.

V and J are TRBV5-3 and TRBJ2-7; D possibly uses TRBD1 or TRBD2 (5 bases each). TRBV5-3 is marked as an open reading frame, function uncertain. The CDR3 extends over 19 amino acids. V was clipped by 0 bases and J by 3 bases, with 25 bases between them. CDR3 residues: CARSLDHRDLRSLDYEQYF. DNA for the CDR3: TGTGCCAGAAGCTTGGACCACCGGGACCTCAGAAGTTTAGACTACGAGCAGTACTTC.

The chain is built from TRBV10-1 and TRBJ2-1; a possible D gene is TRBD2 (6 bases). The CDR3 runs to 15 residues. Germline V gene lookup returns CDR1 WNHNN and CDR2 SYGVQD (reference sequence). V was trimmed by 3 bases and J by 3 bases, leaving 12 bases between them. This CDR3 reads CASSEIAEGYNEQFF. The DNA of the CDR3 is TGCGCCAGCAGTGAAATAGCGGAGGGCTACAATGAGCAGTTCTTC.

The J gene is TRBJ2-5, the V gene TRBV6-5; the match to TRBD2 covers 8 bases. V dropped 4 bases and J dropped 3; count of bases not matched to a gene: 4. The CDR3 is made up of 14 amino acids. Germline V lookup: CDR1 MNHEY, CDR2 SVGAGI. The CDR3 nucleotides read TGTGCCAGCAGTTTAGCGGGAATCGAAGAGACCCAGTACTTC. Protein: CASSLAGIEETQYF.

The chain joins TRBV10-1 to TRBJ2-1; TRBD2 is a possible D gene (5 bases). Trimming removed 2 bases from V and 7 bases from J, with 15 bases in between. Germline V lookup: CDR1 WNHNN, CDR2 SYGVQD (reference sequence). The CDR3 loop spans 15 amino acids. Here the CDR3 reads CASSETPDWANEQFF. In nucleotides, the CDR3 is TGCGCCAGCAGTGAGACCCCGGACTGGGCAAATGAGCAGTTCTTC.

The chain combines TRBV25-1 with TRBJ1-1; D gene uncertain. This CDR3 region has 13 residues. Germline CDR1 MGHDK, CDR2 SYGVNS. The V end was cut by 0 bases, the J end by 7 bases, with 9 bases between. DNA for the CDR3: TGTGCCAGCAGTGAATACCCCACCGATGAAGCTTTCTTT. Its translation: CASSEYPTDEAFF. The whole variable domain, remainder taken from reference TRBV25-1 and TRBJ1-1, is EADIYQTPRYLVIGTGKKITLECSQTMGHDKMYWYQQDPGMELHLIHYSYGVNSTEKGDLSSESTVSRIRTEHFPLTLESARPSHTSQYLCASSEYPTDEAFFGQGTRLTVV.

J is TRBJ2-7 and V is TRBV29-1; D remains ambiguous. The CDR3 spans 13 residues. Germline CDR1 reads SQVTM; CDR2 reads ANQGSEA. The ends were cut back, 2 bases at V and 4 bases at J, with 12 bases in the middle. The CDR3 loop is CSVEPDVGYEQYF. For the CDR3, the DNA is TGCAGCGTTGAACCGGACGTGGGGTACGAGCAGTACTTC.

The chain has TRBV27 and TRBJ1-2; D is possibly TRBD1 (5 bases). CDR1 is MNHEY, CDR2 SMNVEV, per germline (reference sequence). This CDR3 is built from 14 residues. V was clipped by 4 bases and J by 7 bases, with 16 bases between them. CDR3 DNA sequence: TGTGCCAGCAGTTCCACGGGGGGAATTTCTGGCTACACCTTC. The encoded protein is CASSSTGGISGYTF.

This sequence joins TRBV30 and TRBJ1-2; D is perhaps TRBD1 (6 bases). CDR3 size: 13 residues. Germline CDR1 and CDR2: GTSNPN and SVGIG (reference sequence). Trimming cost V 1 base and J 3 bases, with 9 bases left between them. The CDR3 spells CAWSGDRYYGYTF. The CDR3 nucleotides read TGTGCCTGGAGTGGCGACAGGTACTATGGCTACACCTTC.

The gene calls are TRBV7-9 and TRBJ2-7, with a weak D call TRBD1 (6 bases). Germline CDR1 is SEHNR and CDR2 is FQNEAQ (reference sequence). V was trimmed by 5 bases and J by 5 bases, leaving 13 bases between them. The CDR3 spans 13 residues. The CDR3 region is CASSPTGTHEQYF. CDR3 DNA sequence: TGTGCCAGCAGCCCAACAGGGACCCACGAGCAGTACTTC.

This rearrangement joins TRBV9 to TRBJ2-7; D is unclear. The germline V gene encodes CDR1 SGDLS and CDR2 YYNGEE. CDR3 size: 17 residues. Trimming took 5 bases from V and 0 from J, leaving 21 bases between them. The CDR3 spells CASSASPGRPLSYEQYF. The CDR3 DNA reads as TGTGCCAGCAGTGCTTCACCGGGCAGACCCCTCTCCTACGAGCAGTACTTC.

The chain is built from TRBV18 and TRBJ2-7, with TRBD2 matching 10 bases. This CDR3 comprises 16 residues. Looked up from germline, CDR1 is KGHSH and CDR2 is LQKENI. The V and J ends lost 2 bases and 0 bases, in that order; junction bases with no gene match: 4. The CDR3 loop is CASSPYEREGSYEQYF. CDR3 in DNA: TGTGCCAGCTCACCATATGAGCGGGAGGGCTCCTACGAGCAGTACTTC.